A selection of T cell receptor beta chains follows, all from one sample in a study of cytomegalovirus exposure and HLA in healthy donors. TCRdb's copy holds only in-frame clones and misses some; the assay was immunoSEQ multiplex PCR. Of roughly 250,000 clones listed, 80% to 90% are singletons. Sample: PBMCs. These receptors were collected from a man aged 18 to 35 in good health and CMV-seronegative. The CDR3 runs from the conserved cysteine through the conserved F or W. The D gene is left open where the match is weak. Only some rows state a clone size, as once, few, many or a class for expanded clones.

length	size	V	D	J	CDR3	DNA
11	.	TRBV30	TRBD1	TRBJ2-1	CARRQGHEQFF	TGTGCCCGCCGACAGGGTCATGAGCAGTTCTTC
14	.	TRBV15	.	TRBJ2-5	CATSRGGPEGTQYF	TGTGCCACCAGCAGAGGAGGGCCTGAGGGGACCCAGTACTTC
15	once	TRBV7-2	TRBD1	TRBJ2-7	CASGQGQGAFNEQYF	TGTGCCAGCGGCCAAGGACAGGGGGCGTTTAACGAGCAGTACTTC
16	.	TRBV9	.	TRBJ2-2	CASSVGWTSNTGELFF	TGTGCCAGCAGCGTAGGGTGGACATCGAACACCGGGGAGCTGTTTTTT
17	.	TRBV6-1	TRBD1	TRBJ1-1	CASSGPGTGIMNTEAFF	TGTGCCAGCAGTGGGCCGGGGACAGGGATTATGAACACTGAAGCTTTCTTT
14	.	TRBV29-1	.	TRBJ2-3	CSVAKGTSTDTQYF	TGCAGCGTTGCGAAGGGGACTAGCACAGATACGCAGTATTTT
14	.	TRBV28	.	TRBJ1-4	CASSLGDKNGKLFF	TGTGCCAGCAGTTTAGGGGACAAAAATGGAAAACTGTTTTTT
14	.	TRBV19	TRBD2	TRBJ2-1	CASSISSGSNEQFF	TGTGCCAGTAGTATTTCGAGCGGGAGTAATGAGCAGTTCTTC
13	.	TRBV28	.	TRBJ2-7	CASSPTGDYEQYF	TGTGCCAGCAGCCCGACCGGAGACTACGAGCAGTACTTC
16	.	TRBV4-1	.	TRBJ2-1	CASSQVAGAGYNEQFF	TGCGCCAGCAGCCAAGTGGCGGGCGCGGGCTACAATGAGCAGTTCTTC
15	.	TRBV19	TRBD1	TRBJ2-2	CASISGTVNTGELFF	TGTGCCAGTATCTCCGGGACAGTGAACACCGGGGAGCTGTTTTTT
16	.	TRBV5-1	TRBD1	TRBJ1-6	CASSLFGTVLNSPLHF	TGCGCCAGCAGCTTGTTCGGGACAGTGCTTAATTCACCCCTCCACTTT
15	.	TRBV7-2	.	TRBJ2-1	CASSPFGREVDEQFF	TGTGCCAGCAGCCCCTTTGGGCGGGAAGTCGATGAGCAGTTCTTC
15	.	TRBV7-2	.	TRBJ2-1	CASSSQGSGYNEQFF	TGTGCCAGCAGCTCGCAGGGATCCGGGTACAATGAGCAGTTCTTC
11	few	TRBV6-5	TRBD1	TRBJ2-1	CASRRQGKQFF	TGTGCCAGCAGGCGACAGGGAAAGCAGTTCTTC
13	once	TRBV28	.	TRBJ2-1	CASSPWANNEQFF	TGTGCCAGCAGCCCATGGGCCAACAATGAGCAGTTCTTC
14	.	TRBV6-5	TRBD1	TRBJ1-6	CASSRGTENSPLHF	TGTGCCAGCAGCCGAGGGACAGAGAATTCACCCCTCCACTTT
14	once	TRBV2	TRBD1	TRBJ2-2	CASRGQGYTGELFF	TGTGCCAGCCGGGGACAGGGGTACACCGGGGAGCTGTTTTTT
19	.	TRBV13	TRBD2	TRBJ2-1	CASSLVGLAGEGSYNEQFF	TGTGCCAGCAGCTTAGTGGGACTAGCGGGAGAGGGCTCCTACAATGAGCAGTTCTTC
11	.	TRBV27	.	TRBJ1-1	CASFQNTEAFF	TGTGCCAGTTTTCAGAACACTGAAGCTTTCTTT
14	.	TRBV27	.	TRBJ2-2	CASSLSQGFGELFF	TGTGCCAGCAGTTTGTCCCAGGGGTTCGGGGAGCTGTTTTTT
17	.	TRBV4-1	TRBD2	TRBJ2-5	CASSRSAQRGVQETQYF	TGCGCCAGCAGCCGGAGCGCCCAGCGGGGGGTTCAAGAGACCCAGTACTTC
16	.	TRBV4-1	.	TRBJ2-5	CASSPTRLGNQETQYF	TGCGCCAGCAGCCCAACGCGGCTAGGAAACCAAGAGACCCAGTACTTC
12	few	TRBV28	.	TRBJ1-6	CASSFDNSPLHF	TGTGCCAGCAGTTTCGATAATTCACCCCTCCACTTT
13	.	TRBV9	TRBD1	TRBJ1-2	CASSVKGADGYTF	TGTGCCAGCAGCGTAAAGGGGGCGGATGGCTACACCTTC
15	.	TRBV19	TRBD1	TRBJ2-7	CASRQGQGVTYEQYF	TGTGCCAGTAGGCAAGGACAGGGAGTCACCTACGAGCAGTACTTC
15	.	TRBV6-5	.	TRBJ2-1	CASSYSAGSYNEQFF	TGTGCCAGCAGTTACTCGGCGGGCTCCTACAATGAGCAGTTCTTC
11	.	TRBV2	.	TRBJ1-2	CASSTNRASTF	TGTGCCAGCAGTACCAACAGGGCCTCTACCTTC
15	.	TRBV19	TRBD1	TRBJ2-1	CASTLSGQGHNEQFF	TGTGCCAGTACCCTATCGGGACAGGGTCACAATGAGCAGTTCTTC
14	.	TRBV7-2	TRBD1	TRBJ1-1	CASSPKTGGTEAFF	TGTGCCAGCAGCCCCAAGACAGGGGGCACTGAAGCTTTCTTT
12	few	TRBV19	.	TRBJ1-3	CASGGSGNTIYF	TGTGCCAGTGGAGGCTCTGGAAACACCATATATTTT
17	.	TRBV6-1	.	TRBJ1-5	CASSGPGSTGSNQPQHF	TGTGCCAGCAGTGGTCCGGGGTCGACAGGTAGCAATCAGCCCCAGCATTTT
15	.	TRBV5-1	TRBD1	TRBJ2-5	CASSFAGTGEETQYF	TGCGCCAGCAGCTTCGCCGGGACAGGGGAAGAGACCCAGTACTTC
13	.	TRBV28	TRBD1	TRBJ1-3	CASLTGTGNTIYF	TGTGCCAGCTTGACAGGGACTGGAAACACCATATATTTT
13	.	TRBV25-1	TRBD2	TRBJ2-1	CASSWTSNNEQFF	TGTGCCAGCAGCTGGACTAGCAACAATGAGCAGTTCTTC
15	.	TRBV10-3	TRBD1	TRBJ2-7	CAISDPQGQGYEQYF	TGTGCCATCAGTGACCCCCAGGGACAGGGTTACGAGCAGTACTTC
15	.	TRBV27	TRBD2	TRBJ2-7	CASRTSGSSFYEQYF	TGTGCCAGCAGGACTAGCGGGAGCTCTTTCTACGAGCAGTACTTC
13	.	TRBV9	.	TRBJ1-1	CASSPQMNTEAFF	TGTGCCAGCAGTCCACAGATGAACACTGAAGCTTTCTTT
13	.	TRBV7-2	TRBD1	TRBJ1-5	CASRAGGSQPQHF	TGTGCCAGCAGGGCAGGGGGTAGCCAGCCCCAGCATTTT
16	.	TRBV7-2	TRBD1	TRBJ1-1	CASSPGPTGVNTEAFF	TGTGCCAGCAGCCCGGGCCCAACAGGGGTGAACACTGAAGCTTTCTTT
14	.	TRBV5-4	.	TRBJ2-2	CASSEGSSTGELFF	TGTGCCAGCAGCGAGGGATCGAGCACCGGGGAGCTGTTTTTT
14	.	TRBV5-1	.	TRBJ2-3	CASSSYVGGYTQYF	TGCGCCAGCAGCTCCTACGTGGGGGGATATACGCAGTATTTT
15	.	TRBV6-5	.	TRBJ2-7	CASKVDTHPPCEQYF	TGTGCCAGCAAAGTGGACACTCACCCCCCCTGCGAGCAGTACTTC
15	.	TRBV9	TRBD2	TRBJ2-5	CASSATSGTQETQYF	TGTGCCAGCAGCGCGACTAGCGGGACTCAAGAGACCCAGTACTTC
15	.	TRBV27	TRBD2	TRBJ2-7	CASSGIAGWAYEQYF	TGTGCCAGCAGTGGCATAGCGGGATGGGCCTACGAGCAGTACTTC
12	.	TRBV5-4	.	TRBJ2-3	CASSLEAGPKYF	TGTGCCAGCAGCTTGGAGGCAGGGCCGAAGTATTTT
13	.	TRBV29-1	.	TRBJ2-3	CSVTGTDSDTQYF	TGCAGCGTTACAGGGACGGATTCAGATACGCAGTATTTT
15	.	TRBV5-1	TRBD2	TRBJ2-2	CASSSGGLNTGELFF	TGCGCCAGCTCCAGCGGGGGCCTTAACACCGGGGAGCTGTTTTTT
18	.	TRBV10-3	TRBD1	TRBJ2-5	CAISESPDSDRAGETQYF	TGTGCCATCAGTGAGTCCCCGGATTCCGACAGGGCGGGAGAGACCCAGTACTTC
13	.	TRBV4-3	.	TRBJ2-1	CASSQELRGLEFF	TGCGCCAGCAGCCAAGAGTTAAGAGGCTTGGAGTTCTTC
15	once	TRBV6-1	.	TRBJ1-3	CASSEFGVGGNTIYF	TGTGCCAGCAGTGAGTTCGGGGTCGGAGGAAACACCATATATTTT